This T cell receptor beta chain is drawn from a study of control samples from healthy donors and cancer patients. Per germline, CDR1 SNHLY and CDR2 FYNNEI. This CDR3 contains 15 residues. V lost 3 bases, J lost 8 bases, and 6 bases stayed unmatched. The data were produced by immunoSEQ multiplex PCR, yet TCRdb's version contains in-frame clones alone and is incomplete. The sample yields some 130,000 clones, roughly 92% seen once. This sequence originates from a young man in good health. Specimen: blood. The chain joins TRBV2 to TRBJ1-4, with 10 bases fitting TRBD1. The DNA of the CDR3 is TGTGCCAGCAGTGACAGGGACAGGGGAGGCGAAAAACTGTTTTTT. It encodes CASSDRDRGGEKLFF.